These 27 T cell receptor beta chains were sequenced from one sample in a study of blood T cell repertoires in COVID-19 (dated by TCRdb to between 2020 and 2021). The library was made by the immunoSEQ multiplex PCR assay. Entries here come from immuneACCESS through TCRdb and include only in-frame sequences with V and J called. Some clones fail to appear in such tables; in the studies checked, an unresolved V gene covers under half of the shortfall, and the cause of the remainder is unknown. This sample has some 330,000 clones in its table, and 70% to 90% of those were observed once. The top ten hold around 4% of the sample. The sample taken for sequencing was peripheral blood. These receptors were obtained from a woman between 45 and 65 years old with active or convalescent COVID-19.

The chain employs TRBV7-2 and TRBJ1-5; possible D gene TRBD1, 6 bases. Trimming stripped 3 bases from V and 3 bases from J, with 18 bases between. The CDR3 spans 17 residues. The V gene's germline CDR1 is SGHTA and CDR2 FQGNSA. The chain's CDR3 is CASSFSPSTGYNQPQHF. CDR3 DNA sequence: TGTGCCAGCAGCTTCTCCCCCTCGACAGGCTACAATCAGCCCCAGCATTTT.

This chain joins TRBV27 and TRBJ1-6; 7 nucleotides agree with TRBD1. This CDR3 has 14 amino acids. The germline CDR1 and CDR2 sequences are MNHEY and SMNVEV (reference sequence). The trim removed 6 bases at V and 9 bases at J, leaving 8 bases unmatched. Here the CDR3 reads CASRGDSARSPLHF. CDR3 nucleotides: TGTGCCAGCAGGGGGGACAGCGCGCGTTCACCCCTCCACTTT.

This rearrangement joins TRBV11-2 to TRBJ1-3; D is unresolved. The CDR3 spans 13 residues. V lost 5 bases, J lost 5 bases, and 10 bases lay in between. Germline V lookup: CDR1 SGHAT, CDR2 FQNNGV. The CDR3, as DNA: TGTGCCAGCAGCGGGCAGAGACGAAACACCATATATTTT. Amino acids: CASSGQRRNTIYF.

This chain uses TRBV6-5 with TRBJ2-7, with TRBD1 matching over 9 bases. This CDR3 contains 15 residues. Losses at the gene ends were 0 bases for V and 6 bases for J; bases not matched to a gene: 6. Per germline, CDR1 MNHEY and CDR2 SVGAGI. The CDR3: CASSYSMGQGSEQYF. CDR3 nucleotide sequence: TGTGCCAGCAGTTACTCAATGGGACAGGGCTCCGAGCAGTACTTC.

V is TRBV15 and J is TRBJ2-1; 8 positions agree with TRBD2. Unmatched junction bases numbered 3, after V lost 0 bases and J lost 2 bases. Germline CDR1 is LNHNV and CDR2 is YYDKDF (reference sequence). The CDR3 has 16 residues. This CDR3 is CATSRDKLAAYNEQFF. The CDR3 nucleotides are TGTGCCACCAGCAGAGATAAACTAGCGGCCTACAATGAGCAGTTCTTC.

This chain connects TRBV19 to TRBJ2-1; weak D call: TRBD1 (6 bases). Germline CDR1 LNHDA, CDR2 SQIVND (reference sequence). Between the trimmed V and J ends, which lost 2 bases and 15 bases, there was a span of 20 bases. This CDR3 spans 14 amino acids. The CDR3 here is CASSISYRVSYRFF. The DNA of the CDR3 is TGTGCCAGTAGTATATCATACAGGGTTAGCTACCGGTTCTTC.

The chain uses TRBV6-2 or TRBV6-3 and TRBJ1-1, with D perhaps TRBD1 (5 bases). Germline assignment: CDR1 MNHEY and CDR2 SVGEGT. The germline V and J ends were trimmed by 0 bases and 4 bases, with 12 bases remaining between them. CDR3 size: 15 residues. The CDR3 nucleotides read TGTGCCAGCAGTTACTCTAGGGGTTCGACCACTGAAGCTTTCTTT. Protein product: CASSYSRGSTTEAFF.

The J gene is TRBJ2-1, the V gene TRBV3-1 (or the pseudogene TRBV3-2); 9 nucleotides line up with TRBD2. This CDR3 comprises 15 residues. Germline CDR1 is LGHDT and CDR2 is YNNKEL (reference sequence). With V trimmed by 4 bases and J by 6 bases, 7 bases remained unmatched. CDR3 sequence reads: CASSRAGGPRNEQFF. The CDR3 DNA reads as TGTGCCAGCAGCCGAGCGGGGGGACCACGCAATGAGCAGTTCTTC.

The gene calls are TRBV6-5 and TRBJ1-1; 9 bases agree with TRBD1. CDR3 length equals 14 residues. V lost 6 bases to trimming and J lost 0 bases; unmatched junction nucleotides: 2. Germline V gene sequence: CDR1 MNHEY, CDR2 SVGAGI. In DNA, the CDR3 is TGTGCCAGCAGGGGACAGGGTCTGAACACTGAAGCTTTCTTT. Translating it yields CASRGQGLNTEAFF.

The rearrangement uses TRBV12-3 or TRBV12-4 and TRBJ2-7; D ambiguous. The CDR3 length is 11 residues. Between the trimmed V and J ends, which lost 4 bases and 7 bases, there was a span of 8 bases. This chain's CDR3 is CASSSGTEQYF. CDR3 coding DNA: TGTGCCAGCAGTTCAGGAACGGAGCAGTACTTC.

The CDR3 sequence: CASSLGQGGSYNEQFF. The CDR3 DNA is TGTGCCAGCAGCTTAGGACAGGGGGGTTCCTACAATGAGCAGTTCTTC. J is TRBJ2-1 and V is TRBV7-9; TRBD1 aligns across 9 bases. The CDR3 runs to 16 residues. From germline, CDR1 is SEHNR and CDR2 FQNEAQ (reference sequence). Trimming took 1 base from V and 1 from J; bases not matched to a gene: 2.

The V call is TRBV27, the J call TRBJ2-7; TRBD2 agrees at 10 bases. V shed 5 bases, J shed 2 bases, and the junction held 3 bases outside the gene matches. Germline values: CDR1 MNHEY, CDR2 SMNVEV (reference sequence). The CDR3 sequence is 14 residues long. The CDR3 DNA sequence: TGTGCCAGCAGTCCCCTAGCGGGGGCCTACGAGCAGTACTTC. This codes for CASSPLAGAYEQYF.

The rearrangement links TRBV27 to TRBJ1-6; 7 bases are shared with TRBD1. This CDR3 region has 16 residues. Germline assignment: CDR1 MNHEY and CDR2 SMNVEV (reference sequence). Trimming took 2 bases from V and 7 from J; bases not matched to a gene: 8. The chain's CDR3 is CASSLTKTGLNSPLHF. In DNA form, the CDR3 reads TGTGCCAGCAGTTTAACCAAGACAGGGTTGAATTCACCCCTCCACTTT.

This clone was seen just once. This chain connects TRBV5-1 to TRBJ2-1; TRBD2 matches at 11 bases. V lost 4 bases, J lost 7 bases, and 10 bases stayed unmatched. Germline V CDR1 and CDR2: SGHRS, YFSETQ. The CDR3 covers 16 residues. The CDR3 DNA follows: TGCGCCAGCAGCCCTAGCGGGGGGCTGTTGGGGAATGAGCAGTTCTTC. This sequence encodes CASSPSGGLLGNEQFF.

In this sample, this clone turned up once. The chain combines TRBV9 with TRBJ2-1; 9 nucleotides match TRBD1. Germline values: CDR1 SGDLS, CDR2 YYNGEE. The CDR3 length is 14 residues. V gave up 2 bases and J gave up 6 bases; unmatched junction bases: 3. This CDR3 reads CASSVTGGGNEQFF. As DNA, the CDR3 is TGTGCCAGCAGCGTGACAGGGGGAGGCAATGAGCAGTTCTTC.

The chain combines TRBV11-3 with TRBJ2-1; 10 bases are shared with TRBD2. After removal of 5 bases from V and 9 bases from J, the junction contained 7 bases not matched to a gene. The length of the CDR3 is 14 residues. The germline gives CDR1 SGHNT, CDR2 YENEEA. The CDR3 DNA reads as TGTGCCAGCAGCAATGTAGCGGGAGGTCGTGAGCAGTTCTTC. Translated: CASSNVAGGREQFF. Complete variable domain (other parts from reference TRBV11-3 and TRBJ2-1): EAGVVQSPRYKIIEKKQPVAFWCNPISGHNTLYWYLQNLGQGPELLIRYENEEAVDDSQLPKDRFSAERLKGVDSTLKIQPAELGDSAVYLCASSNVAGGREQFFGPGTRLTVL.

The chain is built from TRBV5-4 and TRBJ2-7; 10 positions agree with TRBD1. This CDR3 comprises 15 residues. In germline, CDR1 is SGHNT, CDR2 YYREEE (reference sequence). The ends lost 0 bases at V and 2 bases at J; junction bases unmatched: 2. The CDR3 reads CASSLGQGAAYEQYF. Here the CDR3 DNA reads TGTGCCAGCAGCTTGGGACAGGGGGCCGCCTACGAGCAGTACTTC.

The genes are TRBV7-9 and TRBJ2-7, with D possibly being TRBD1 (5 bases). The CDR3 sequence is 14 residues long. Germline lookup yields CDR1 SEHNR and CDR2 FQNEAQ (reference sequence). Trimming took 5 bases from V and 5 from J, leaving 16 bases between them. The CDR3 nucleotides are TGTGCCAGCAGCCACGCTCAGGGCGCCAACGAGCAGTACTTC. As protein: CASSHAQGANEQYF. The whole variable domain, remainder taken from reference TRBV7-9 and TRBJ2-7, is DTGVSQNPRHKITKRGQNVTFRCDPISEHNRLYWYRQTLGQGPEFLTYFQNEAQLEKSRLLSDRFSAERPKGSFSTLEIQRTEQGDSAMYLCASSHAQGANEQYFGPGTRLTVT.

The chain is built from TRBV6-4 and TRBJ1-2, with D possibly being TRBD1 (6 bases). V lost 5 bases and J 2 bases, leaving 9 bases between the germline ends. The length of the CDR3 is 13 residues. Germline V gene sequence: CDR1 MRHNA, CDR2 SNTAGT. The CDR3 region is CASSKGTNYGYTF. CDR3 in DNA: TGTGCCAGCAGTAAGGGGACAAACTATGGCTACACCTTC.

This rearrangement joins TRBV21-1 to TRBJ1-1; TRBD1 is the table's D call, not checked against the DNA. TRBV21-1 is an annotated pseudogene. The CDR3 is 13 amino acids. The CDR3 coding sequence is TGTGCCAGCAGCAACCCCCCAGGCACTGAAGCTTTCTTT. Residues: CASSNPPGTEAFF.

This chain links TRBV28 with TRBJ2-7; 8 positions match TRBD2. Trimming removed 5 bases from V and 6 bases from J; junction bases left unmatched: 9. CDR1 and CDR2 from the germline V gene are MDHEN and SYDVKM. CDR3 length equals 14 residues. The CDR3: CASSLLAGGSEQYF. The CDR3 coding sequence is TGTGCCAGCAGTCTGCTAGCGGGCGGATCCGAGCAGTACTTC.

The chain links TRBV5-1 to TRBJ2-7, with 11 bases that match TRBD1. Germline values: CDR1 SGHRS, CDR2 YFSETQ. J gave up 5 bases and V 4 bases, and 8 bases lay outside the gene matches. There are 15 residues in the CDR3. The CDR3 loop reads CASSRGTGGIDEQYF. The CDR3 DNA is TGCGCCAGCAGCAGGGGGACAGGGGGAATCGACGAGCAGTACTTC.

In DNA, the CDR3 is TGTGCCAGCAGCCCGCCGAGCTCTGGGGCCAACGTCCTGACTTTC. Translating it yields CASSPPSSGANVLTF. The V and J genes are TRBV6-6 and TRBJ2-6; the D is unclear. The CDR3 is 15 amino acids. Trimming stripped 6 bases from V and 0 bases from J, with 9 bases between. Germline CDR1 is MNHNY and CDR2 is SVGAGI (reference sequence).

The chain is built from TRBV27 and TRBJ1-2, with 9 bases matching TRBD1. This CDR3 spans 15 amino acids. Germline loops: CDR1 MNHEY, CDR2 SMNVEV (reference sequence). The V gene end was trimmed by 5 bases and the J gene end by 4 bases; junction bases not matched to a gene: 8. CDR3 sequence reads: CASSPWDRAAYGYTF. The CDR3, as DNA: TGTGCCAGCAGTCCCTGGGACAGGGCGGCCTATGGCTACACCTTC.

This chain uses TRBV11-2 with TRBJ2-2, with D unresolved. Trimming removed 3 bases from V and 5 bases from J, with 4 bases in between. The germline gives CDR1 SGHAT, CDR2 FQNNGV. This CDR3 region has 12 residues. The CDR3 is CASSFQTGELFF. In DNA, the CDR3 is TGTGCCAGCAGCTTCCAAACCGGGGAGCTGTTTTTT.

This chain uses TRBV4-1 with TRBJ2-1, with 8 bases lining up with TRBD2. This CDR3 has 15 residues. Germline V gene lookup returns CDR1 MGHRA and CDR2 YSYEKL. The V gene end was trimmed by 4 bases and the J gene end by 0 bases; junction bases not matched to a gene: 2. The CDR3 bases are TGCGCCAGCAGCCTGGGGACTAGCTCCTACAATGAGCAGTTCTTC. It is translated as CASSLGTSSYNEQFF.

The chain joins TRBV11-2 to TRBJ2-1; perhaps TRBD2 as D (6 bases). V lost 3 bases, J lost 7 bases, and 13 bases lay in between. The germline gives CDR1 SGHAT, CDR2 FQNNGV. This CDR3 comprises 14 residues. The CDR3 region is CASSFTGGGNEQFF. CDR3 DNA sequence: TGTGCCAGCAGCTTCACCGGGGGTGGGAATGAGCAGTTCTTC.